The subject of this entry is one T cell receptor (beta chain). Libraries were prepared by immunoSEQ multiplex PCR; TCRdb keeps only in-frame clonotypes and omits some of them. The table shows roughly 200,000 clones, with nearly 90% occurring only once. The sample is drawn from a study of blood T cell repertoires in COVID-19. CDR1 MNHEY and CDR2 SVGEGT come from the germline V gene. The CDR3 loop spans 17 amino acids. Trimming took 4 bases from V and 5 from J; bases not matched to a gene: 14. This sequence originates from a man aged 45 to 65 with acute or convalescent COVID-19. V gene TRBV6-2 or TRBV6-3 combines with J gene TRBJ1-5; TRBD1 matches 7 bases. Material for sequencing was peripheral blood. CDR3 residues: CASSFLLTGERYQPQHF. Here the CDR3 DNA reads TGTGCCAGCAGTTTCTTACTAACAGGGGAAAGGTATCAGCCCCAGCATTTT.